A selection of T cell receptor beta chains follows, all from one sample in a study of CD8 T cells in Susac syndrome. TCRdb re-analysed the immunoSEQ multiplex PCR reads in MiXCR, keeping a single row per CDR3 protein. The repertoire holds about 250,000 distinct CDR3 sequences, with around 93% as singletons. Sequencing input: CD4+ T cells from PBMCs. These TCRs come from a human donor with multiple sclerosis. The CDR3 runs from the conserved cysteine through the conserved F or W. D genes are given only for firm matches. Clone size, where shown, is once, few, many, or a class for clones that have expanded.

clone_size j_call v_call d_call cdr3_nt cdr3_aa
- TRBJ1-5 TRBV29-1 - TGCAGCGCTTTACTGTCCCCGGGCGACCGCAATCAGCCCCAGCATTTT CSALLSPGDRNQPQHF
- TRBJ2-7 TRBV20-1 - TGCAGTGCTCCCGCGGGCTCATTGGGGCGGGAGCAGTACTTC CSAPAGSLGREQYF
- TRBJ2-3 TRBV5-1 - TGCGCCAGCAGCTTACTTGACCGGGCAGATACGCAGTATTTT CASSLLDRADTQYF
- TRBJ1-4 TRBV7-9 - TGTGCCAGCAGCTTCGGACAGCCAAGGGAAAAACTGTTTTTT CASSFGQPREKLFF
- TRBJ2-2 TRBV19 TRBD2 TGTGCCAGTAGTATACTAGCGGGCACCGGGGAGCTGTTTTTT CASSILAGTGELFF
- TRBJ1-3 TRBV30 - TGTGCCTGGAGTCCCGGGGGCGCCGGAAACACCATATATTTT CAWSPGGAGNTIYF
- TRBJ2-1 TRBV30 - TGTGCCTGGAGTGTAGGGGCTTCCCCCTCCAATGAGCAGTTCTTC CAWSVGASPSNEQFF
- TRBJ2-1 TRBV14 TRBD1 TGTGCCAGCAGCCAAGATCGTGGCAGGGGGCGGGATGAGCAGTTCTTC CASSQDRGRGRDEQFF
once TRBJ1-3 TRBV25-1 - TGTGCCAGCAGTGAAGGGCCACGGACTGGAAACACCATATATTTT CASSEGPRTGNTIYF
- TRBJ1-3 TRBV15 TRBD1 TGTGCCACCAGCAGGGGCCGGGACAGGGTCTCTGGAAACACCATATATTTT CATSRGRDRVSGNTIYF
- TRBJ2-2 TRBV6-1 - TGTGCCAGCAGGAGTGAGGGGCCGAGCGGGGAGCTGTTTTTT CASRSEGPSGELFF